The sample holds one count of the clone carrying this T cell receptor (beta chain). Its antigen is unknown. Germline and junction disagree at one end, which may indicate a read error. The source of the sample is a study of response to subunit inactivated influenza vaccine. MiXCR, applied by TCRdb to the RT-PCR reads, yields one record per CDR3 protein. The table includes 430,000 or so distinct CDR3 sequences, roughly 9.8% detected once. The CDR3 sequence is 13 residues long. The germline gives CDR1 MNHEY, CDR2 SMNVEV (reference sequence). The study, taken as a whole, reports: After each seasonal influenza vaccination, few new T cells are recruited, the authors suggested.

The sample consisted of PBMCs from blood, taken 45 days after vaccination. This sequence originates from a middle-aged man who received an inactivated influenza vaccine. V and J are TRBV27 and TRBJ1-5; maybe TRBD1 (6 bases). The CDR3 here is CTSSNRGNQPQHF. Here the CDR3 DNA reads TGTACCAGCAGCAACAGGGGCAATCAGCCCCAGCATTTT.